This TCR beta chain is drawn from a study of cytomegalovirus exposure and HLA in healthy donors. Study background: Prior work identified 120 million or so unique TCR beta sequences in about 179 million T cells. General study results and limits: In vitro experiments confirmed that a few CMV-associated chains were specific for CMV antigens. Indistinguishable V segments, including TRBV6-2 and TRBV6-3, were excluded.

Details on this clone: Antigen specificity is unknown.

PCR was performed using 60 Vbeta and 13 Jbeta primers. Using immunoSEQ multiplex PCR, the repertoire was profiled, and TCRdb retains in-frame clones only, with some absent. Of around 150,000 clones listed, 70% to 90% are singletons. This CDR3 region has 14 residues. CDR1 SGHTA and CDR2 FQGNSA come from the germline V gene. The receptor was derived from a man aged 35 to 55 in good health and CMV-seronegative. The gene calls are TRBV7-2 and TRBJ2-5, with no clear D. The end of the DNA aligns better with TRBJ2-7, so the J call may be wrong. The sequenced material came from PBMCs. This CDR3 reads CASSSGMTTYEQYF. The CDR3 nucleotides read TGTGCCAGCAGCTCAGGAATGACAACGTACGAGCAGTACTTC.